Following are 20 T cell receptor beta chains from one sample sequenced in a study of T cell changes during pregnancy in multiple sclerosis. Assay: immunoSEQ multiplex PCR; the TCRdb copy retains only in-frame clones and omits some. The sample has 20,000 to 25,000 clones; 75% to 90% are singletons. The source was CD8+ T cells from peripheral blood mononuclear cells, collected in the first trimester of pregnancy. The receptors come from a female donor with multiple sclerosis, enrolled in a pregnancy study.

The gene calls are TRBV6-5 and TRBJ2-5, with 11 bases aligning to TRBD2. This CDR3 region has 14 residues. With 6 bases clipped from V and 2 bases from J, the junction kept 2 bases outside the gene matches. Germline CDR1 and CDR2: MNHEY and SVGAGI. The CDR3 loop reads CASSPSGGQETQYF. CDR3 sequence (DNA): TGTGCCAGCAGCCCTAGCGGGGGGCAAGAGACCCAGTACTTC.

The gene calls are TRBV7-9 and TRBJ1-1, with 10 bases matching TRBD1. This CDR3 region has 16 residues. Germline CDR1 and CDR2: SEHNR and FQNEAQ (reference sequence). V shed 4 bases and J 4 bases; nucleotides not matched to a gene: 9. The CDR3 sequence is CASSSTGGGWSTEAFF. CDR3 DNA sequence: TGTGCCAGCAGCTCGACAGGGGGCGGCTGGAGCACTGAAGCTTTCTTT.

This clone was detected a few times. V usage is TRBV9 and J usage is TRBJ2-7, with TRBD1 identical over 7 bases. Germline CDR1 and CDR2: SGDLS and YYNGEE. The V segment lost 4 bases and the J segment 1 base; nucleotides outside the gene matches: 5. This CDR3 has 14 residues. CDR3 region: CASSHRDSSYEQYF. The CDR3 DNA reads as TGTGCCAGCAGCCACCGGGACAGTTCCTACGAGCAGTACTTC.

The chain joins TRBV11-2 to TRBJ1-2; TRBD1 agrees at 7 bases. CDR3 length: 17 residues. The V gene's germline CDR1 is SGHAT and CDR2 FQNNGV. The ends lost 1 base at V and 2 bases at J; junction bases unmatched: 10. The CDR3 coding sequence is TGTGCCAGCAGCTTAGGGGGACAGCCACCTGAGAACTATGGCTACACCTTC. Translated, it gives CASSLGGQPPENYGYTF.

This clone is a singleton in its sample. In nucleotides, the CDR3 is TGTGCCAGCAGCCCGCGGGACCCAGGTTACGGTTACAATGAGCAGTTCTTC. It yields the protein CASSPRDPGYGYNEQFF. This sequence joins TRBV9 and TRBJ2-1, with a weak D call TRBD2 (6 bases). Trimming left V 4 bases short and J 4 bases short, with 21 bases between. From germline, CDR1 is SGDLS and CDR2 YYNGEE. This CDR3 is built from 17 residues.

This clone was counted a single time. This rearrangement joins TRBV7-9 to TRBJ2-2; D perhaps matches TRBD1 (5 bases). CDR1 SEHNR and CDR2 FQNEAQ come from the germline V gene (reference sequence). V was shortened by 2 bases and J by 2 bases, with 12 bases between the two germline ends. The CDR3 extends over 16 amino acids. Written as DNA, the CDR3 is TGTGCCAGCAGCTTAAAAGGCAGGGAAAACACCGGGGAGCTGTTTTTT. It is translated as CASSLKGRENTGELFF.

The V gene is TRBV6-4, the J gene TRBJ2-2; D gene unclear. V was cut by 0 bases and J by 6 bases, with 8 bases left in between. This CDR3 has 14 residues. CDR1 is MRHNA and CDR2 is SNTAGT in the germline V gene. The CDR3 DNA sequence: TGTGCCAGCAGTGACTCTTTGGCGGCCGGGGAGCTGTTTTTT. As protein: CASSDSLAAGELFF.

The chain joins TRBV4-2 to TRBJ2-7; D not resolved. Looked up from germline, CDR1 is LGHNA and CDR2 is YNFKEQ. This CDR3 has 13 amino acids. V was pared by 1 base and J by 1 base, with 5 bases between. This chain's CDR3 is CASSQGRSYEQYF. The CDR3 coding sequence is TGTGCCAGCAGCCAAGGGCGGTCCTACGAGCAGTACTTC.

The chain recombines TRBV25-1 with TRBJ1-4; D ambiguous. Germline V CDR1 and CDR2: MGHDK, SYGVNS. The CDR3 has 13 residues. Trimming pared 1 base from V and 9 bases from J, leaving 9 bases between. CDR3 sequence (DNA): TGTGCCAGCAGTGAATCACGGGAACAAAAACTGTTTTTT. Translating gives CASSESREQKLFF.

This rearrangement joins TRBV4-3 to TRBJ1-5; the D gene is possibly TRBD1 (5 bases). Per the germline V gene, CDR1 is LGHNA and CDR2 is YSLEER. Trimming stripped 4 bases from V and 3 bases from J, with 16 bases between. CDR3 size: 16 residues. Here the CDR3 reads CASSPFWQGNNQPQHF. The CDR3 DNA sequence: TGCGCCAGCAGCCCGTTTTGGCAGGGCAACAATCAGCCCCAGCATTTT.

The chain uses TRBV15 and TRBJ2-1; TRBD2 matches at 7 bases. The CDR3 runs 14 residues. The germline V gene encodes CDR1 LNHNV and CDR2 YYDKDF (reference sequence). V was clipped by 0 bases and J by 8 bases; unmatched bases: 4. The CDR3 region is CATSRDWGGDEQFF. The CDR3 DNA reads as TGTGCCACCAGCAGAGATTGGGGGGGGGATGAGCAGTTCTTC.

The rearrangement joins TRBV27 to TRBJ2-7, with TRBD2 matching 12 bases. Germline CDR1 reads MNHEY; CDR2 reads SMNVEV (reference sequence). The CDR3 has 15 amino acids. V was clipped by 4 bases and J by 7 bases; unmatched bases: 8. CDR3 sequence: CASSSRLAGVHEQYF. For the CDR3, the DNA is TGTGCCAGCAGTTCAAGACTAGCGGGAGTCCATGAGCAGTACTTC.

The chain employs TRBV7-9 and TRBJ1-1; D may be TRBD1 (5 bases). Trimming cost V 6 bases and J 2 bases, with 13 bases left between them. The CDR3 spans 14 residues. Germline assignment: CDR1 SEHNR and CDR2 FQNEAQ (reference sequence). The chain's CDR3 is CASSHPGGNTEAFF. Here the CDR3 DNA reads TGTGCCAGCAGTCACCCCGGGGGAAACACTGAAGCTTTCTTT. The entire variable domain, with the rest obtained from reference TRBV7-9 and TRBJ1-1, is as follows: DTGVSQNPRHKITKRGQNVTFRCDPISEHNRLYWYRQTLGQGPEFLTYFQNEAQLEKSRLLSDRFSAERPKGSFSTLEIQRTEQGDSAMYLCASSHPGGNTEAFFGQGTRLTVV.

V usage is TRBV27 and J usage is TRBJ2-7, with 10 bases lining up with TRBD2. CDR1 MNHEY and CDR2 SMNVEV come from the germline V gene (reference sequence). Trimming removed 2 bases from V and 2 bases from J; junction bases left unmatched: 9. The CDR3 loop spans 17 amino acids. As DNA, the CDR3 is TGTGCCAGCAGTTTAACAAGCGGGAGGGCATTCCCCTACGAGCAGTACTTC. Protein sequence: CASSLTSGRAFPYEQYF.

This chain joins TRBV25-1 and TRBJ2-2; TRBD2 matches at 13 bases. Trimming at V came to 6 bases and at J to 3 bases, leaving 4 bases not matched to a gene. The CDR3 loop spans 16 amino acids. CDR1 and CDR2 from the germline V gene are MGHDK and SYGVNS. For the CDR3, the DNA is TGTGCCAGCAGCGGACTAGCGGGAGACGACACCGGGGAGCTGTTTTTT. Protein sequence: CASSGLAGDDTGELFF.

The chain links TRBV11-1 to TRBJ2-3; weak D call: TRBD1 (6 bases). V was trimmed by 1 base and J by 4 bases, leaving 12 bases between them. Germline values: CDR1 SGHAT, CDR2 FQDESV (reference sequence). The CDR3 runs 15 residues. This CDR3 is CASSLGAGESDTQYF. The CDR3 DNA follows: TGTGCCAGCAGCTTAGGAGCAGGGGAGTCAGATACGCAGTATTTT.

The chain recombines TRBV7-9 with TRBJ2-7; 13 bases agree with TRBD2. The CDR3 has 15 amino acids. V lost 4 bases and J lost 5; bases outside the gene matches: 5. CDR1 and CDR2 (germline): SEHNR, FQNEAQ (reference sequence). The CDR3 loop is CASSYRTSGSHEQYF. The CDR3 region has the DNA TGTGCCAGCAGCTACCGGACTAGCGGGAGTCACGAGCAGTACTTC.

This chain joins TRBV14 and TRBJ2-5; TRBD2 aligns across 15 bases. V dropped 4 bases and J dropped 4; count of bases not matched to a gene: 4. Germline V lookup: CDR1 SGHDN, CDR2 FVKESK. The CDR3 totals 16 residues. The CDR3 DNA is TGTGCCAGCAGCCCCGGACTAGCGGGAGGGAGAGAGACCCAGTACTTC. Its protein is CASSPGLAGGRETQYF. Combining the CDR3 with reference TRBV14 and TRBJ2-5 gives the whole variable domain EAGVTQFPSHSVIEKGQTVTLRCDPISGHDNLYWYRRVMGKEIKFLLHFVKESKQDESGMPNNRFLAERTGGTYSTLKVQPAELEDSGVYFCASSPGLAGGRETQYFGPGTRLLVL.

CDR3 sequence reads: CASSDPPVRGTYEQYF. CDR3 DNA sequence: TGCGCCAGCAGCGACCCCCCGGTCAGGGGTACCTACGAGCAGTACTTC. This chain joins TRBV4-1 and TRBJ2-7, with a tentative D call TRBD1 (6 bases). This CDR3 is built from 16 residues. Trimming took off 5 bases at V and 2 bases at J, with 19 bases between the two ends. Per the germline V gene, CDR1 is MGHRA and CDR2 is YSYEKL.

Here the CDR3 reads CASSPHGGTNQPQHF. In nucleotides, the CDR3 is TGTGCCAGCAGCCCCCACGGGGGTACCAATCAGCCCCAGCATTTT. The chain combines TRBV11-2 with TRBJ1-5; D is perhaps TRBD1 (5 bases). The V end was cut by 5 bases, the J end by 3 bases, with 14 bases between. The V gene's germline CDR1 is SGHAT and CDR2 FQNNGV. The CDR3 has 15 residues.